Sequencing of this TCR beta chain was carried out in a study of T cell responses to AZD1222 COVID-19 vaccine. Profiled with immunoSEQ multiplex PCR; TCRdb holds only in-frame clones, not every one. The repertoire holds 100,000 to 150,000 clones, about 87% seen once, with over 5.5% in the top ten. Findings and caveats of the study: In a largely white British group with more females than males, clonal diversity was possibly underestimated.

The germline V gene encodes CDR1 KGHDR and CDR2 SFDVKD. V shed 3 bases and J shed 2 bases, with 12 bases lying between them. This CDR3 contains 15 residues. Details on this clone: Its antigen is currently unknown.

The material sequenced was peripheral blood, taken on day 0 of AZD1222 vaccination. This receptor was identified in an adult in good health. This rearrangement joins TRBV24-1 to TRBJ2-5; D is perhaps TRBD1 (5 bases). This CDR3 reads CATSDHPDRQETQYF. The CDR3 nucleotides are TGTGCCACCAGTGATCACCCCGACAGACAAGAGACCCAGTACTTC.